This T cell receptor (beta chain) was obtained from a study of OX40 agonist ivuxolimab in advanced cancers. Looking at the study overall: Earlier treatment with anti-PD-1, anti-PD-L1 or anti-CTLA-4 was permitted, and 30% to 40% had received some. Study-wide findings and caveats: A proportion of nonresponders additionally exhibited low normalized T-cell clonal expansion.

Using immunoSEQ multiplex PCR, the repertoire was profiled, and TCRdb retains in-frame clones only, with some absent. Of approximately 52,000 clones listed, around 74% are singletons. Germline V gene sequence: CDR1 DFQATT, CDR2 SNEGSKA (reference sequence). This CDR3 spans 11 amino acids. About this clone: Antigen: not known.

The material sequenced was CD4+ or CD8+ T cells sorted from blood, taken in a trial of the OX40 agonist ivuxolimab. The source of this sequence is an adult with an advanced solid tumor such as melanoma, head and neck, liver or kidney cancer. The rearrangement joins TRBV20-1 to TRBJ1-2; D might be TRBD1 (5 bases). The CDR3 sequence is CSRAGDYGYTF. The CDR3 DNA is TGCAGCAGGGCAGGTGACTATGGCTACACCTTC.